The 16 T cell receptor beta chains in this list originate from one sample, sequenced in a study of beta chain features in type 1 diabetes. Study observations and caveats: TCRB CDR3s were moderately but significantly shorter in Type 1 diabetes patients in all four CD4+ subsets.

The antigens for these receptors are not known. Expressed TCRB transcripts got sequenced, as all isolated RNA was reverse transcribed. Clones were read by immunoSEQ multiplex PCR, and TCRdb kept only the in-frame ones, dropping some. Of 630,000 or so clones listed, 11% to 15% are singletons. Sequenced: naive CD4+ T cells from blood. Source of these receptors: a man aged 18 to 30 with type 1 diabetes.

The V and J genes are TRBV4-1 and TRBJ1-2; no definite D call. The CDR3 spans 13 residues. CDR1 and CDR2 (germline): MGHRA, YSYEKL. Trimming removed 1 base from V and 8 bases from J, with 11 bases in between. DNA for the CDR3: TGCGCCAGCAGCCAAGCCACTCCGGGAGGCTACACCTTC. This codes for CASSQATPGGYTF.

This sequence joins TRBV9 and TRBJ1-3; tentatively, D is TRBD1 (5 bases). Trimming removed 2 bases at V and 2 bases at J, with 11 bases between. The CDR3 is made up of 15 amino acids. CDR1 and CDR2 from the germline V gene are SGDLS and YYNGEE. For the CDR3, the DNA is TGTGCCAGCAGCGTCGTGCCGGGGGCTGGAAACACCATATATTTT. It translates to CASSVVPGAGNTIYF.

The chain uses TRBV30 and TRBJ1-4; D remains ambiguous. This CDR3 comprises 13 residues. Trimming pared 6 bases from V and 6 bases from J, leaving 14 bases between. Germline CDR1 and CDR2: GTSNPN and SVGIG (reference sequence). Here the CDR3 reads CACGPVSDEKLFF. CDR3 nucleotide sequence: TGTGCCTGCGGCCCGGTTTCGGATGAAAAACTGTTTTTT.

The chain combines TRBV9 with TRBJ2-7, with TRBD2 matching 12 bases. The CDR3 has 15 amino acids. Germline V gives CDR1 SGDLS, CDR2 YYNGEE. V shed 0 bases, J shed 3 bases, and the junction held 1 base outside the gene matches. CDR3 nucleotide sequence: TGTGCCAGCAGCGTAGGGACTAGCGGGGACTACGAGCAGTACTTC. This encodes CASSVGTSGDYEQYF. The variable domain in full, with the rest retrieved from reference TRBV9 and TRBJ2-7, is DSGVTQTPKHLITATGQRVTLRCSPRSGDLSVYWYQQSLDQGLQFLIQYYNGEERAKGNILERFSAQQFPDLHSELNLSSLELGDSALYFCASSVGTSGDYEQYFGPGTRLTVT.

This clone has only a few counts. The chain uses TRBV7-9 and TRBJ1-2, with D hard to call. This CDR3 is 14 amino acids long. Germline-derived CDR1 and CDR2 are SEHNR and FQNEAQ (reference sequence). Trimming pared 2 bases from V and 1 base from J, leaving 8 bases between. The CDR3: CASSLQEDNYGYTF. For the CDR3, the DNA is TGTGCCAGCAGCTTACAAGAGGATAACTATGGCTACACCTTC.

Only a few counts were recorded for this clone. The CDR3 is CASSFWPGTDNEQFF. CDR3 nucleotides: TGTGCCAGCAGCTTTTGGCCCGGGACAGACAATGAGCAGTTCTTC. The chain is built from TRBV7-3 and TRBJ2-1; TRBD1 agrees at 7 bases. Looked up from germline, CDR1 is SGHTA and CDR2 is FQGTGA. V gave up 3 bases and J gave up 5 bases; unmatched junction bases: 7. CDR3 length: 15 amino acids.

The chain combines TRBV9 with TRBJ2-3; a possible D gene is TRBD2 (6 bases). This CDR3 contains 16 residues. Germline assignment: CDR1 SGDLS and CDR2 YYNGEE. V was shortened by 0 bases and J by 6 bases, with 17 bases between the two germline ends. The CDR3 region has the DNA TGTGCCAGCAGCGTAGGGGTAGCGGTCGCGAGGGATACGCAGTATTTT. Its translation is CASSVGVAVARDTQYF.

This clone showed up just a few times. The V gene is TRBV7-2, the J gene TRBJ2-5; tentative D call: TRBD1 (6 bases). The CDR3 runs to 13 residues. V was cut by 0 bases and J by 9 bases, with 11 bases left in between. CDR1 and CDR2 (germline): SGHTA, FQGNSA. CDR3 nucleotides: TGTGCCAGCAGCTTAGCCGAGAAGGGGGCCCAGTACTTC. Amino acids: CASSLAEKGAQYF.

This clone has only a few counts. This chain links TRBV4-1 with TRBJ2-1, with D uncertain. This CDR3 has 13 residues. The germline V and J ends were trimmed by 2 bases and 10 bases, with 12 bases remaining between them. Germline CDR1 reads MGHRA; CDR2 reads YSYEKL. CDR3 sequence: CASSQSRSDEQFF. CDR3 coding DNA: TGCGCCAGCAGCCAATCTCGGAGCGACGAGCAGTTCTTC.

This clone was picked up a small number of times. The rearrangement uses TRBV28 and TRBJ2-2; TRBD2 is a possible D gene (5 bases). CDR1 is MDHEN, CDR2 SYDVKM, per germline. V lost 5 bases and J lost 6, with 10 bases in between. This CDR3 is 13 amino acids long. CDR3 nucleotide sequence: TGTGCCAGCAGTCCCGCGGGCTCCGGGGAGCTGTTTTTT. This sequence encodes CASSPAGSGELFF. The full variable domain, with the rest looked up from reference TRBV28 and TRBJ2-2, is DVKVTQSSRYLVKRTGEKVFLECVQDMDHENMFWYRQDPGLGLRLIYFSYDVKMKEKGDIPEGYSVSREKKERFSLILESASTNQTSMYLCASSPAGSGELFFGEGSRLTVL.

This clone occurred a few times. The chain couples TRBV5-1 to TRBJ2-7; no definite D call. This CDR3 is 14 amino acids long. V was cut by 6 bases and J by 0 bases, with 13 bases left in between. Germline CDR1 SGHRS, CDR2 YFSETQ. The CDR3 protein is CASNNDPSSYEQYF. CDR3 DNA sequence: TGCGCCAGCAACAACGACCCGAGCTCCTACGAGCAGTACTTC.

This clone was found a few times. This CDR3 is also generated by other DNA sequences in the sample. V is TRBV2 and J is TRBJ2-5; D is undetermined. From germline, CDR1 is SNHLY and CDR2 FYNNEI. V was pared by 5 bases and J by 0 bases, with 1 base between. This CDR3 region has 11 residues. The CDR3 DNA reads as TGTGCCAGCAGTTACCAAGAGACCCAGTACTTC. The encoded protein is CASSYQETQYF.

The J gene is TRBJ2-4, the V gene TRBV4-3; 10 bases are a match to TRBD2. This CDR3 is built from 16 residues. J was trimmed by 5 bases and V by 0 bases; bases with no gene match: 4. Germline assignment: CDR1 LGHNA and CDR2 YSLEER. CDR3: CASSQEPSGGQNIQYF. CDR3 DNA: TGCGCCAGCAGCCAAGAGCCTAGCGGGGGACAAAACATTCAGTACTTC.

The rearrangement links TRBV5-1 to TRBJ2-3; D tentatively reads TRBD1 or TRBD2 (5 bases each). Germline V gives CDR1 SGHRS, CDR2 YFSETQ. The CDR3 consists of 16 residues. V lost 4 bases and J 2 bases, leaving 17 bases between the germline ends. In DNA form, the CDR3 reads TGCGCCAGCAGCCCCGAACGGGGCCTGTACACAGATACGCAGTATTTT. Translated: CASSPERGLYTDTQYF.

This clone was seen a handful of times. This sequence joins TRBV25-1 and TRBJ1-1; D is ambiguous. The CDR3 is made up of 12 amino acids. V lost 1 base and J 9 bases, leaving 9 bases between the germline ends. The germline CDR1 and CDR2 sequences are MGHDK and SYGVNS. The CDR3 nucleotides read TGTGCCAGCAGTGAATTGGCGTCTCAAGCTTTCTTT. This gives the protein CASSELASQAFF.

The V call is TRBV20-1, the J call TRBJ2-3, with a tentative D call TRBD1 (6 bases). There are 10 residues in the CDR3. CDR1 is DFQATT, CDR2 SNEGSKA, per germline (reference sequence). V was clipped by 6 bases and J by 6 bases, with 7 bases between them. CDR3 loop: CSAQGDTQYF. DNA for the CDR3: TGCAGTGCCCAGGGGGATACGCAGTATTTT.